This TCR beta chain was sequenced in a study of T cell responses to AZD1222 COVID-19 vaccine. Data came from immunoSEQ multiplex PCR; TCRdb stores just in-frame clones and leaves some out. This table has approximately 140,000 clones, 94% appearing once. Sample: peripheral blood, taken on day 0 of AZD1222 vaccination. This sequence originates from an adult in good health.

The CDR3 here is CSGKEPGQGSGELFF. The CDR3 DNA reads as TGCAGCGGAAAAGAACCGGGACAGGGGTCCGGGGAGCTGTTTTTT. V is TRBV29-1 and J is TRBJ2-2, with 10 nucleotides matching TRBD1. V was clipped by 7 bases and J by 6 bases; unmatched bases: 11. Germline V gene sequence: CDR1 SQVTM, CDR2 ANQGSEA. The CDR3 sequence is 15 residues long.